This is a list of T cell receptor beta chains from one sample in a study of cytomegalovirus exposure and HLA in healthy donors. The method was immunoSEQ multiplex PCR; TCRdb's version includes in-frame clones alone and lacks a portion of them. The sample has about 130,000 clones, roughly four fifths seen once. The source material was PBMCs. These TCRs come from a male donor in good health and CMV-seronegative. CDR3s include the opening cysteine and the closing phenylalanine or tryptophan. The D gene is left open where the match is weak. Clone size is given for some rows only: seen once, a few or many times, or a class if the clone is expanded.

-	-	TRBJ1-2	TRBV12-5	TGTGCTAGTGGACTCCCGGAGTACTATGGCTACACCTTC	CASGLPEYYGYTF
few	-	TRBJ1-3	TRBV15	TGTGCCACCTCCCTGAGTGACACCATATATTTT	CATSLSDTIYF
-	TRBD1	TRBJ2-1	TRBV28	TGTGCCAGCAGTTTTGAGGGACAGAGCTCCTACAATGAGCAGTTCTTC	CASSFEGQSSYNEQFF
-	-	TRBJ2-7	TRBV2	TGTGCCAGCAGTGAACTCAGGGTCGAGCAGTACTTC	CASSELRVEQYF
-	-	TRBJ2-5	TRBV19	TGTGCCAGTAGTCTCGGAGGCCCCCCGGAGGAGACCCAGTACTTC	CASSLGGPPEETQYF
-	TRBD1	TRBJ1-2	TRBV5-6	TGTGCCAGCCACAAGACAGGGAACTATGGCTACACCTTC	CASHKTGNYGYTF
-	-	TRBJ2-5	TRBV7-9	TGTGCCAGCAGCTTAGTCGACAGGTCCGGACAAGAGACCCAGTACTTC	CASSLVDRSGQETQYF
-	TRBD1	TRBJ1-1	TRBV10-3	TGTGCCATCAGAGACAGGGAGACTGAAGCTTTCTTT	CAIRDRETEAFF
-	TRBD2	TRBJ2-2	TRBV6-1	TGTGCCAGCAGTGAAGACGGGAGGGCCCACACCGGGGAGCTGTTTTTT	CASSEDGRAHTGELFF
-	-	TRBJ2-1	TRBV11-1	TGTGCCAGCAGTTCTAACCCCGGGGGGCGAGTCTACAATGAGCAGTTCTTC	CASSSNPGGRVYNEQFF
-	TRBD2	TRBJ2-3	TRBV6-4	TGTGCCAGCAGTCAAGCGGGAGGGGCTAGCACAGATACGCAGTATTTT	CASSQAGGASTDTQYF
-	-	TRBJ1-4	TRBV29-1	TGCAGCGTTGGGGACTTTGCAACTAATGAAAAACTGTTTTTT	CSVGDFATNEKLFF
-	TRBD1	TRBJ2-1	TRBV18	TGTGCCAGCTCACCAAACAGGGGCCTTCCGAATGAGCAGTTCTTC	CASSPNRGLPNEQFF
-	TRBD1	TRBJ1-2	TRBV7-2	TGTGCCAGCAGCCTCCCCGGTAGGGGACAGAACTATGGCTACACCTTC	CASSLPGRGQNYGYTF
few	-	TRBJ2-2	TRBV6-5	TGTGCCAGCAAGTCGCAGGGGCCCACCGGGGAGCTGTTTTTT	CASKSQGPTGELFF
-	-	TRBJ1-3	TRBV5-1	TGCGCCAGCAAAGTCGGTAGCTCTGGAAACACCATATATTTT	CASKVGSSGNTIYF
-	-	TRBJ1-5	TRBV28	TGTGCCAGCAGACCCCTCCAGGGGCGAGGTAATCAGCCCCAGCATTTT	CASRPLQGRGNQPQHF
-	TRBD2	TRBJ2-4	TRBV30	TGTGCCTGGGCATGGGTTGTAGGGGCGGGGGGGCGCAAAAACATTCAGTACTTC	CAWAWVVGAGGRKNIQYF
once	-	TRBJ2-5	TRBV7-2	TGTGCCAGCAGCATACGGGACTCGGGGTTTTGGCAGTACTTC	CASSIRDSGFWQYF
-	TRBD2	TRBJ2-3	TRBV9	TGTGCCAGCAGCGTTGGGGGGGGGACGACAGATACGCAGTATTTT	CASSVGGGTTDTQYF
-	-	TRBJ1-6	TRBV7-8	TGTGCCAGCAGCCCCGCCGGGGGGGACTCGTCACCCCTCCACTTT	CASSPAGGDSSPLHF
-	TRBD1	TRBJ2-3	TRBV10-1	TGCGCCAGCACCGGGACAGGGGAAGCCACAGATACGCAGTATTTT	CASTGTGEATDTQYF
-	-	TRBJ1-5	TRBV5-1	TGCGCCAGCAGTTTGGACAGCTATAGCAATCAGCCCCAGCATTTT	CASSLDSYSNQPQHF
-	TRBD1	TRBJ1-2	TRBV20-1	TGCAGTGCTAGAACAGGGGATGGCTACACCTTC	CSARTGDGYTF
-	-	TRBJ2-7	TRBV7-9	TGTGCCAGCAGCCCGATGACAGGCTCGAGCTCCTACGAGCAGTACTTC	CASSPMTGSSSYEQYF
-	-	TRBJ1-5	TRBV5-8	TGTGCCAGCAGCTTAAAGGGGTGGTATAGCAATCAGCCCCAGCATTTT	CASSLKGWYSNQPQHF
-	TRBD1	TRBJ2-7	TRBV5-4	TGTGCCAGCAGCCCGACAGGGGGCCGGAGTTACGAGCAGTACTTC	CASSPTGGRSYEQYF
-	TRBD2	TRBJ2-1	TRBV7-8	TGTGCCAGCAGCGTAGAGACTAGCGGGCCTTTCGATGAGCAGTTCTTC	CASSVETSGPFDEQFF
few	TRBD1	TRBJ1-5	TRBV9	TGTGCCAGCAGCGGGGGACAGAATAGCAATCAGCCCCAGCATTTT	CASSGGQNSNQPQHF
few	-	TRBJ2-2	TRBV6-6	TGTGCCAGCAGTTATTCGGGGGGCGCGAACACCGGGGAGCTGTTTTTT	CASSYSGGANTGELFF
once	-	TRBJ2-3	TRBV28	TGTGCCAGCAGTTTAAGGGGTAGCACAGATACGCAGTATTTT	CASSLRGSTDTQYF
-	TRBD1	TRBJ2-7	TRBV7-2	TGTGCCAGCAGCAAGGACAGGGAGAGGTACGAGCAGTACTTC	CASSKDRERYEQYF
-	TRBD1	TRBJ2-1	TRBV19	TGTGCCAGTAGTGACAGGGGGGAGGATGAGCAGTTCTTC	CASSDRGEDEQFF
-	TRBD1	TRBJ2-5	TRBV27	TGTGCCAGCAATCCTCCAGGGGGAGAGACCCAGTACTTC	CASNPPGGETQYF
once	TRBD1	TRBJ2-1	TRBV25-1	TGTGCCAGCAGTGATGACAGGGGAAGGGTCGGGTCCTACAATGAGCAGTTCTTC	CASSDDRGRVGSYNEQFF
-	-	TRBJ2-7	TRBV4-1	TGCGCCAGCAGCTTACACAGGGATTCCTACGAGCAGTACTTC	CASSLHRDSYEQYF
-	-	TRBJ1-3	TRBV4-3	TGCGCCAGCAGCTCCTCGGATGGAGGTTCTGGAAACACCATATATTTT	CASSSSDGGSGNTIYF
-	TRBD2	TRBJ2-5	TRBV29-1	TGCAGCGTTGCTGGACTAGCGGGGACCTTACGGACTCAAGAGACCCAGTACTTC	CSVAGLAGTLRTQETQYF
-	-	TRBJ2-5	TRBV5-8	TGTGCCAGCAGCTTGAAAAGGGGACTGGAGACCCAGTACTTC	CASSLKRGLETQYF
-	-	TRBJ2-1	TRBV2	TGTGCCACCCCGGCGGTAGCGGAAAGCAATGAGCAGTTCTTC	CATPAVAESNEQFF
-	-	TRBJ1-1	TRBV6-5	TGTGCCAGCACCCCCTCGGTGCGGGGGCTGGGAGCTTTCTTT	CASTPSVRGLGAFF
-	-	TRBJ1-2	TRBV9	TGTGCCAGCAGCGTAGTGGAACAGGTCCCCAGCTATGGCTACACCTTC	CASSVVEQVPSYGYTF
-	-	TRBJ1-3	TRBV28	TGTGCCAGCAGTAGTGGTAGGCAGGGTTACTCTGGAAACACCATATATTTT	CASSSGRQGYSGNTIYF
-	-	TRBJ2-7	TRBV7-6	TGTGCCAGCAGCTTATTAGGCCGGGGGAGCGGAGGCGAGCAGTACTTC	CASSLLGRGSGGEQYF
-	TRBD2	TRBJ2-7	TRBV18	TGTGCCAGCTCGCGCTCAGCGGGAGGGCCCTCAGAGCAGTACTTC	CASSRSAGGPSEQYF
-	TRBD1	TRBJ2-5	TRBV12-5	TGTGCTAGTGGTCCGGGGACAGGGGAGACCCAGTACTTC	CASGPGTGETQYF
-	-	TRBJ2-7	TRBV19	TGTGCCAGTAGTATGAAGCTAAGCTCCTACGAGCAGTACTTC	CASSMKLSSYEQYF
few	TRBD1	TRBJ1-2	TRBV18	TGTGCCAGCTCACGGACAGGGGGCTATGGCTACACCTTC	CASSRTGGYGYTF
-	TRBD2	TRBJ2-1	TRBV7-9	TGTGCCAGCAGCCCACTAGCGGGAGGGTTGAATGAGCAGTTCTTC	CASSPLAGGLNEQFF
-	TRBD1	TRBJ2-2	TRBV11-2	TGTGCCAGCAGCAGCTTTACGGACAGGCAGGCCGGGGAGCTGTTTTTT	CASSSFTDRQAGELFF
-	TRBD2	TRBJ2-1	TRBV2	TGTGCCAGCAGGGGTCTAGCGGGAGGGCCCTCAAGTGAGCAGTTCTTC	CASRGLAGGPSSEQFF
-	-	TRBJ2-3	TRBV7-2	TGTGCCAGCAGCCATTATAGCTCTAGCACAGATACGCAGTATTTT	CASSHYSSSTDTQYF
-	TRBD1	TRBJ1-1	TRBV9	TGTGCCAGCAGCCGACAGGGGGCGCCGGGCACTGAAGCTTTCTTT	CASSRQGAPGTEAFF
-	TRBD1	TRBJ2-3	TRBV11-3	TGTGCCAGCAGCTCCGGGCAGGGGGCCTGGACAGATACGCAGTATTTT	CASSSGQGAWTDTQYF